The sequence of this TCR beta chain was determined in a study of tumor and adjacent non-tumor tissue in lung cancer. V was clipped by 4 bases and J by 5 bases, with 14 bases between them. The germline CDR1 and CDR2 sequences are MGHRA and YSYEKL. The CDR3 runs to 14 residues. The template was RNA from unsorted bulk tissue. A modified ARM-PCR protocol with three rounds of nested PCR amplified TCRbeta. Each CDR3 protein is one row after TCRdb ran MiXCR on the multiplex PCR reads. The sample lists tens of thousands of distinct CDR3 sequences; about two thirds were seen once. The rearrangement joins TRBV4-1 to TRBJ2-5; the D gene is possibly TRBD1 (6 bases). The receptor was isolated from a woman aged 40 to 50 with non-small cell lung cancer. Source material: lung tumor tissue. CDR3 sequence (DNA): TGCGCCAGCAGCCCCTCAGGGGAGTGGGAGACCCAGTACTTC. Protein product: CASSPSGEWETQYF.